Detailed here is one T cell receptor beta chain. The sample originates from a study of blood T cell repertoires in COVID-19. Overall study context: Italy, Spain and the United States were the sources of the convalescent and acute COVID-19 samples. Sample material is recorded as cDNA or gDNA derived from T cells, B-cell-depleted T cells, or PBMCs.

Methods used by the authors: Nucleated cell number was recorded as an estimate derived from reference gene primer amplification. Sequencing used immunoSEQ multiplex PCR; TCRdb keeps in-frame clones, though not all of them. V, J and clone size are taken as reported in that table, and D and trimming were inferred from the DNA itself. The sample yields 250,000 to 300,000 clones, approximately 91% seen once. V was cut by 5 bases and J by 5 bases, with 12 bases left in between. The CDR3 is 13 amino acids. The germline CDR1 and CDR2 sequences are MNHEY and SVGAGI. Grouping used clinical history reported by participants in a survey and questionnaire.

The genes are TRBV6-5 and TRBJ1-1; D might be TRBD1 (5 bases). Sequencing was done on a sample of PBMCs or T cells enriched from blood (not recorded which). This TCR was sampled from a woman aged 40-49 years with acute COVID-19. The DNA of the CDR3 is TGTGCCAGCAGTCGGCTCAGGGAAACTGAAGCTTTCTTT. The encoded protein is CASSRLRETEAFF.